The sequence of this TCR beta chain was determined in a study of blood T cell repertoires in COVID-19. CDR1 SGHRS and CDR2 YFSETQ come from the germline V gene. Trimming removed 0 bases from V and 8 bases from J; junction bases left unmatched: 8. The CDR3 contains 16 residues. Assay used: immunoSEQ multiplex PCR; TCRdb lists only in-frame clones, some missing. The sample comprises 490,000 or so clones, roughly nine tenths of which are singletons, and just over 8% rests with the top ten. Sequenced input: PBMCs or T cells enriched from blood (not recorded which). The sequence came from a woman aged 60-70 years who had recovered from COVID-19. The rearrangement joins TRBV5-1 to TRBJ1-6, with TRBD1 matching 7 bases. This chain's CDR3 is CASSLAPGQTYSPLHF. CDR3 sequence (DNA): TGCGCCAGCAGCTTGGCACCGGGACAGACTTATTCACCCCTCCACTTT.